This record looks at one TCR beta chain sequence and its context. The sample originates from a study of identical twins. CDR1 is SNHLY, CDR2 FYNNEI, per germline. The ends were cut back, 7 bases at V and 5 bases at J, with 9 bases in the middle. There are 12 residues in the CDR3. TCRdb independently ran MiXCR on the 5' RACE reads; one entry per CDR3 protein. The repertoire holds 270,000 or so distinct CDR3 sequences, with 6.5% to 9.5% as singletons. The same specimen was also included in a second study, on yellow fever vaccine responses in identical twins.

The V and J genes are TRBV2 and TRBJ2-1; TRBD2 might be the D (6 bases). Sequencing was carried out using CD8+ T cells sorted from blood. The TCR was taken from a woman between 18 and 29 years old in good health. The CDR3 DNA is TGTGCCAGCACCGGAGGGGACAATGAGCAGTTCTTC. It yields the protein CASTGGDNEQFF.